The sequence of this TCR beta chain was determined in a study of cytomegalovirus exposure and HLA in healthy donors. Study results and limitations: The authors later linked a missense DCLRE1C variant to TCR beta V- and J-gene trimming. Per a prior analysis, the majority of TCR beta V segments were productive roughly 87% or roughly 30% of the time. TCR beta sequences numbering about 17,000 were associated with HLA alleles at 0.05 false discovery rate in a later analysis. Roughly 170 TCR beta chains were listed as cytomegalovirus-associated.

In the PCR, 60 Vbeta and 13 Jbeta primers were used. Assay used: immunoSEQ multiplex PCR; TCRdb lists only in-frame clones, some missing. The sample has about 160,000 clones; 81% are singletons. About this clone: Its matching antigen is unknown.

Trimming pared 3 bases from V and 13 bases from J, leaving 13 bases between. The germline CDR1 and CDR2 sequences are MNHEY and SMNVEV (reference sequence). The length of the CDR3 is 13 residues. The receptor was derived from a man aged 50 to 60 in good health and CMV-seropositive. The chain recombines TRBV27 with TRBJ1-6; D is ambiguous. Sequenced sample: PBMCs. The CDR3 here is CASSFSGSSPLHF. Here the CDR3 DNA reads TGTGCCAGCAGTTTCTCCGGGTCCTCGCCCCTCCACTTT.